This T cell receptor (beta chain) originates from a study of blood T cells in healthy people across ages. Using a J-beta primer mix together with a sample-barcoded 5' primer, a second PCR was run for roughly 6 to 12 cycles. Using its own MiXCR run on the 5' RACE reads, TCRdb lists one record per CDR3 protein. The data hold about 1.6 million distinct CDR3 sequences, with around 36% observed a single time. This CDR3 comprises 16 residues. The trim removed 3 bases at V and 0 bases at J, leaving 10 bases unmatched. Per the germline V gene, CDR1 is DFQATT and CDR2 is SNEGSKA (reference sequence). The clonotype originates from a woman aged 25 to 39 in good health. The J gene is TRBJ1-1, the V gene TRBV20-1, with 7 nucleotides matching TRBD1. The sequencing input was blood. CDR3 in DNA: TGCAGTGCTAGGGACAGGAGGTCATCCATGAACACTGAAGCTTTCTTT. This gives the protein CSARDRRSSMNTEAFF.